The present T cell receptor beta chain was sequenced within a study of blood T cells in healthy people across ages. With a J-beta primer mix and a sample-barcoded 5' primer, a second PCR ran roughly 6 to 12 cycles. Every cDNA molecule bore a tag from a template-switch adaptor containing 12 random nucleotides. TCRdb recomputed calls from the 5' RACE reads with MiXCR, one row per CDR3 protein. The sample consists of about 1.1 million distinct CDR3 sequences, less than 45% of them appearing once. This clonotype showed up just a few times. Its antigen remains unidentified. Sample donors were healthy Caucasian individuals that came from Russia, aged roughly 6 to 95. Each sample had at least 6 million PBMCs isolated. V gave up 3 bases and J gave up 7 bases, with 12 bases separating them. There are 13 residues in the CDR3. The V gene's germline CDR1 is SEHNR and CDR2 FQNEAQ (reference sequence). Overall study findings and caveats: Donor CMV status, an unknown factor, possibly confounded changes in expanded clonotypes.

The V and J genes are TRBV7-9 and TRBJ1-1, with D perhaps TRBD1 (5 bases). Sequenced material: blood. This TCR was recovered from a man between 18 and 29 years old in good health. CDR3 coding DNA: TGTGCCAGCAGCTTTAAGGGACCGCATGAAGCTTTCTTT. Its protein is CASSFKGPHEAFF.